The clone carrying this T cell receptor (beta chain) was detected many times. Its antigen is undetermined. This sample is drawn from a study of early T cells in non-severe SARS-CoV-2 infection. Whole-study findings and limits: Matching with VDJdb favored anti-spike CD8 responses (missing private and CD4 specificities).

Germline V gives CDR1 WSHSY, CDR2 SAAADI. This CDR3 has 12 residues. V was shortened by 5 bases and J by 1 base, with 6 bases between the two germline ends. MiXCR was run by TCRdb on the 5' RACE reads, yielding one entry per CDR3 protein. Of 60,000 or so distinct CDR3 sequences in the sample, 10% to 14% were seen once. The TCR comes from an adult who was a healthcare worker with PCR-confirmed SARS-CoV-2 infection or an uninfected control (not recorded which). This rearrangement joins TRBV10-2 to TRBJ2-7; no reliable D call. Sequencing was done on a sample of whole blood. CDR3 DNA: TGCGCCAGCAGTCGGTTGTCCTACGAGCAGTACTTC. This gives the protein CASSRLSYEQYF.